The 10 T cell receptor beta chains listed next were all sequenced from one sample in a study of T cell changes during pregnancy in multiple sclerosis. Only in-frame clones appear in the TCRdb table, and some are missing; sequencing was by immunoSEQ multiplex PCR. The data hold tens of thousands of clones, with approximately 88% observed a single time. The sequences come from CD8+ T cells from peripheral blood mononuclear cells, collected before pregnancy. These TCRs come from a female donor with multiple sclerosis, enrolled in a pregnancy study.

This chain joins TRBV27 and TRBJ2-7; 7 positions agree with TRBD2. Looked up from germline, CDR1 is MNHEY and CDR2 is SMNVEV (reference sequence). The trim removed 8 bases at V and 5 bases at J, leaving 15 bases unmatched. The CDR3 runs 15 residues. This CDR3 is CASAFLGREIHEQYF. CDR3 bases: TGTGCCAGCGCCTTCCTGGGGCGGGAGATCCACGAGCAGTACTTC.

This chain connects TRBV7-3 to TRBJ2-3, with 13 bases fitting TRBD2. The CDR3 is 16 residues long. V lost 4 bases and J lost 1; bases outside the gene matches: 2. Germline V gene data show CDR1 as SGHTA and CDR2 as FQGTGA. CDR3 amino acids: CASSSGTSGGTDTQYF. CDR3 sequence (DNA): TGTGCCAGCAGCTCCGGGACTAGCGGGGGCACAGATACGCAGTATTTT.

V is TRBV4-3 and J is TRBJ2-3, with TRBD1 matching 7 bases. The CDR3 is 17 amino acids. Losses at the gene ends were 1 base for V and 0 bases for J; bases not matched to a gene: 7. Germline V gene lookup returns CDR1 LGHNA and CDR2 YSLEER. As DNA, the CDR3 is TGCGCCAGCAGCCAAGGTTCACAGGGGCCTAGCACAGATACGCAGTATTTT. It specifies CASSQGSQGPSTDTQYF.

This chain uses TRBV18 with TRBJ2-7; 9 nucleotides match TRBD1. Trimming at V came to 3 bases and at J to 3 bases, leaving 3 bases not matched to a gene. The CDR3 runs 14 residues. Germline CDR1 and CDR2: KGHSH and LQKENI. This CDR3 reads CASSPTGGDYEQYF. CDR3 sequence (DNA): TGTGCCAGCTCACCGACAGGGGGGGACTACGAGCAGTACTTC.

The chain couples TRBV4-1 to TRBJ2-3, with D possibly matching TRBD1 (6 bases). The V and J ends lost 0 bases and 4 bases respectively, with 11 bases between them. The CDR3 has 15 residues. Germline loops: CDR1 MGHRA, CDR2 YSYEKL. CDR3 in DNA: TGCGCCAGCAGCCAAGAGAACAGGGCGGCAGATACGCAGTATTTT. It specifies CASSQENRAADTQYF.

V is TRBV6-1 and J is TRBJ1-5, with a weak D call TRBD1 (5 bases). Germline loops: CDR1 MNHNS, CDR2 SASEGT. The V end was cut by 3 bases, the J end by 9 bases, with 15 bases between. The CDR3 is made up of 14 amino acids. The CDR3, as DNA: TGTGCCAGCAGTGACCTCACAGGATTGGCGCCCCAGCATTTT. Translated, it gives CASSDLTGLAPQHF.

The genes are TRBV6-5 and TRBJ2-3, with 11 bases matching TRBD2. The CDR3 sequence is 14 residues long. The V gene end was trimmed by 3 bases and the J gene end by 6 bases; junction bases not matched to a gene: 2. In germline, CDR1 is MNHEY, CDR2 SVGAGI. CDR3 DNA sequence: TGTGCCAGCAGTTATGGACTAGCGGGCGATACGCAGTATTTT. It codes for CASSYGLAGDTQYF.

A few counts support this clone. The chain's CDR3 is CASGERYNSPLHF. As DNA, the CDR3 is TGTGCCAGCGGAGAGAGGTATAATTCACCCCTCCACTTT. This chain links TRBV2 with TRBJ1-6; D remains ambiguous. The germline V gene has CDR1 SNHLY and CDR2 FYNNEI. Trimming left V 8 bases short and J 4 bases short, with 9 bases between. The CDR3 runs 13 residues. The complete variable domain, with remaining parts taken from reference TRBV2 and TRBJ1-6, reads EPEVTQTPSHQVTQMGQEVILRCVPISNHLYFYWYRQILGQKVEFLVSFYNNEISEKSEIFDDQFSVERPDGSNFTLKIRSTKLEDSAMYFCASGERYNSPLHFGNGTRLTVT.

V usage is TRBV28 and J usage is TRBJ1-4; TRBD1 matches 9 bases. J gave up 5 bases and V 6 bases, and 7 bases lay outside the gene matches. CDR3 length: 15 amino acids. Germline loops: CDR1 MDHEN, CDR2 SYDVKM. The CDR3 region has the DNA TGTGCCAGCAGCTCCACGGGACAGGGAAATGAAAAACTGTTTTTT. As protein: CASSSTGQGNEKLFF.

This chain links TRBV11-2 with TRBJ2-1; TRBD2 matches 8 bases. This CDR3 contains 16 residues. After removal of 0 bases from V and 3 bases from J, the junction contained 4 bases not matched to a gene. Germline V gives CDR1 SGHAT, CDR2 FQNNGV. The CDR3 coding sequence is TGTGCCAGCAGCTTAGAAGGTAGCGGGATCTACAATGAGCAGTTCTTC. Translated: CASSLEGSGIYNEQFF.